What follows are 27 T cell receptor beta chains derived from one specimen sequenced in a study of blood T cell repertoires in COVID-19. The table came from immunoSEQ multiplex PCR; TCRdb's copy has only in-frame clones and leaves some out. Altogether under 200,000 clones are present, about nine tenths being singletons, with the ten largest covering around 1.7%. Source material: peripheral blood. The receptor source for this set is a man aged 18 to 35 with active or convalescent COVID-19.

DNA of the CDR3: TGTGCCAGCAGTCTCAGGGGGGCTGGAAACACCATATATTTT. Translation gives CASSLRGAGNTIYF. This sequence joins TRBV6-5 and TRBJ1-3, with 7 positions matching TRBD1. Trimming cost V 5 bases and J 2 bases; bases outside gene matches: 3. Looked up from germline, CDR1 is MNHEY and CDR2 is SVGAGI. The CDR3 loop spans 14 amino acids.

This clone was observed at least ten times. The chain recombines TRBV4-1 with TRBJ1-1; 7 bases map to TRBD1. Per the germline V gene, CDR1 is MGHRA and CDR2 is YSYEKL. J gave up 0 bases and V 1 base, and 2 bases lay outside the gene matches. The CDR3 totals 15 residues. The CDR3 sequence: CASSQGTGVNTEAFF. CDR3 in DNA: TGCGCCAGCAGCCAAGGAACAGGGGTGAACACTGAAGCTTTCTTT.

This clone was recorded once. The rearrangement links TRBV10-3 to TRBJ2-3, with D possibly TRBD1 on 8 matching bases. V dropped 2 bases and J dropped 2 bases, with 14 bases sitting between them. The CDR3 has 16 residues. Germline V gene lookup returns CDR1 ENHRY and CDR2 SYGVKD. CDR3 nucleotide sequence: TGTGCCATCAGTGAGAATACAGGGGGGGACACAGATACGCAGTATTTT. Translated: CAISENTGGDTDTQYF.

The gene calls are TRBV4-1 and TRBJ1-4; TRBD1 might be the D (6 bases). CDR3 length: 15 residues. CDR1 and CDR2 from the germline V gene are MGHRA and YSYEKL. V lost 4 bases and J 5 bases, leaving 14 bases between the germline ends. DNA of the CDR3: TGCGCCAGCAGCCCAGAAAGGACAGCAAATGAAAAACTGTTTTTT. This translates into CASSPERTANEKLFF.

The chain combines TRBV5-8 with TRBJ1-1, with D tentatively TRBD1 (5 bases). Germline V gives CDR1 SGHTS, CDR2 YDEGEE. V was cut by 6 bases and J by 4 bases, with 13 bases left in between. The CDR3 runs to 13 residues. CDR3 coding DNA: TGTGCCAGCACGTTCAGGGTTTCCACTGAAGCTTTCTTT. Residues: CASTFRVSTEAFF.

The J gene is TRBJ1-2, the V gene TRBV30; D perhaps matches TRBD1 (5 bases). Germline loops: CDR1 GTSNPN, CDR2 SVGIG (reference sequence). CDR3 length: 11 residues. V was cut by 3 bases and J by 8 bases, with 10 bases left in between. The CDR3: CAWRQGGGYTF. As DNA, the CDR3 is TGTGCCTGGAGGCAGGGCGGCGGCTACACCTTC. Supplemented by reference TRBV30 and TRBJ1-2, the full variable domain reads SQTIHQWPATLVQPVGSPLSLECTVEGTSNPNLYWYRQAAGRGLQLLFYSVGIGQISSEVPQNLSASRPQDRQFILSSKKLLLSDSGFYLCAWRQGGGYTFGSGTRLTVV.

The rearrangement links TRBV9 to TRBJ2-3; D gene ambiguous. The CDR3 sequence is 13 residues long. Germline CDR1 and CDR2: SGDLS and YYNGEE. Trimming stripped 0 bases from V and 6 bases from J, with 8 bases between. CDR3 protein: CASSVVSPDTQYF. The CDR3 nucleotides read TGTGCCAGCAGCGTAGTATCCCCGGATACGCAGTATTTT.

The chain uses TRBV18 and TRBJ1-1; possibly TRBD1 for D (6 bases). Per the germline V gene, CDR1 is KGHSH and CDR2 is LQKENI. V was pared by 3 bases and J by 1 base, with 9 bases between. The CDR3 covers 14 residues. This CDR3 reads CASSPDRTNTEAFF. The CDR3 region has the DNA TGTGCCAGCTCACCTGACAGGACGAACACTGAAGCTTTCTTT. Using reference TRBV18 and TRBJ1-1 for the parts outside the CDR3, the full variable domain is NAGVMQNPRHLVRRRGQEARLRCSPMKGHSHVYWYRQLPEEGLKFMVYLQKENIIDESGMPKERFSAEFPKEGPSILRIQQVVRGDSAAYFCASSPDRTNTEAFFGQGTRLTVV.

J is TRBJ2-7 and V is TRBV7-2; 7 bases map to TRBD2. V dropped 8 bases and J dropped 0; count of bases not matched to a gene: 10. CDR3 length: 15 amino acids. Germline V gene lookup returns CDR1 SGHTA and CDR2 FQGNSA. The CDR3 protein is CASGSGTLSSYEQYF. The CDR3 DNA sequence: TGTGCCAGCGGGAGCGGGACTTTAAGCTCCTACGAGCAGTACTTC.

The V and J genes are TRBV6-5 and TRBJ1-5; possibly TRBD1 for D (6 bases). With 6 bases removed from V and 3 bases from J, the gap between germline ends came to 15 bases. This CDR3 has 15 amino acids. The germline gives CDR1 MNHEY, CDR2 SVGAGI. The CDR3 loop is CASSRSWGPNQPQHF. The CDR3 coding sequence is TGTGCCAGCAGCAGGTCATGGGGGCCCAATCAGCCCCAGCATTTT.

This clone has a single count. Here the CDR3 reads CASSVDRYNEQFF. CDR3 bases: TGTGCCAGCAGTGTAGACAGATACAATGAGCAGTTCTTC. The chain is built from TRBV6-4 and TRBJ2-1; possible D gene TRBD1, 5 bases. CDR3 length: 13 amino acids. The germline gives CDR1 MRHNA, CDR2 SNTAGT. V shed 4 bases and J shed 4 bases, with 8 bases lying between them.

This rearrangement joins TRBV19 to TRBJ2-1; 9 nucleotides match TRBD2. The V and J ends lost 7 bases and 0 bases, in that order; junction bases with no gene match: 4. CDR1 and CDR2 from the germline V gene are LNHDA and SQIVND (reference sequence). The CDR3 is 15 amino acids. The CDR3 loop is CASTLSGSSYNEQFF. The CDR3 bases are TGTGCCAGTACCCTTAGCGGGAGCTCCTACAATGAGCAGTTCTTC.

CDR3 in amino acids: CASSPPLTGEFMNTEAFF. CDR3 nucleotide sequence: TGCGCCAGCAGCCCTCCTTTAACAGGGGAATTCATGAACACTGAAGCTTTCTTT. The gene calls are TRBV4-1 and TRBJ1-1; 7 nucleotides match TRBD1. CDR1 is MGHRA, CDR2 YSYEKL, per germline. This CDR3 has 18 residues. V was clipped by 4 bases and J by 0 bases; unmatched bases: 14.

The V gene is TRBV11-3, the J gene TRBJ2-1, with D possibly matching TRBD1 (5 bases). V gave up 2 bases and J gave up 8 bases, with 7 bases separating them. The CDR3 totals 12 residues. Per the germline V gene, CDR1 is SGHNT and CDR2 is YENEEA. CDR3 in DNA: TGTGCCAGCAGCTTACTAGGGGATGAGCAGTTCTTC. It is translated as CASSLLGDEQFF.

The chain combines TRBV7-9 with TRBJ1-1; 7 bases map to TRBD1. Germline-derived CDR1 and CDR2 are SEHNR and FQNEAQ (reference sequence). The V segment lost 5 bases and the J segment 0 bases; nucleotides outside the gene matches: 9. The CDR3 runs 16 residues. CDR3 region: CASSLRRDRLNTEAFF. In nucleotides, the CDR3 is TGTGCCAGCAGCCTGCGCAGGGACAGATTGAACACTGAAGCTTTCTTT.

The chain links TRBV2 to TRBJ1-2, with D tentatively TRBD1 (6 bases). Germline V gene lookup returns CDR1 SNHLY and CDR2 FYNNEI. This CDR3 spans 14 amino acids. Trimming shortened V by 4 bases and J by 4 bases, and 13 bases separated the two germline ends. As DNA, the CDR3 is TGTGCCAGCAGTGTTGGGGAGGGGGTCTATGGCTACACCTTC. Protein product: CASSVGEGVYGYTF.

This chain uses TRBV15 with TRBJ2-7; D is undetermined. Trimming removed 3 bases from V and 2 bases from J, with 8 bases in between. CDR3 length equals 13 residues. From germline, CDR1 is LNHNV and CDR2 YYDKDF (reference sequence). CDR3 loop: CATSRNRAYEQYF. CDR3 coding DNA: TGTGCCACCAGCAGGAACAGAGCCTACGAGCAGTACTTC.

The genes are TRBV5-1 and TRBJ2-7; 8 positions agree with TRBD2. Germline V CDR1 and CDR2: SGHRS, YFSETQ. This CDR3 contains 17 residues. V gave up 0 bases and J gave up 0 bases; unmatched junction bases: 8. In DNA form, the CDR3 reads TGCGCCAGCAGCTTGGCCGTAATCAGCGGGAGCTCCTACGAGCAGTACTTC. Translating gives CASSLAVISGSSYEQYF.

The J gene is TRBJ2-1, the V gene TRBV30, with D perhaps matching TRBD2 (7 bases). Trimming pared 4 bases from V and 4 bases from J, leaving 14 bases between. Germline CDR1 reads GTSNPN; CDR2 reads SVGIG (reference sequence). This CDR3 is built from 14 residues. CDR3 region: CAWNSGGPYNEQFF. The CDR3 nucleotides read TGTGCCTGGAATTCCGGGGGGCCGTACAATGAGCAGTTCTTC.

The V and J genes are TRBV5-4 and TRBJ2-7; 11 bases map to TRBD1. Germline V gene data show CDR1 as SGHNT and CDR2 as YYREEE (reference sequence). Trimming removed 6 bases from V and 6 bases from J; junction bases left unmatched: 8. The CDR3 spans 14 residues. CDR3 nucleotides: TGTGCCAGCACCTTTGGGACAGGGGGTCCCGAGCAGTACTTC. It is translated as CASTFGTGGPEQYF.

The V and J genes are TRBV5-5 and TRBJ1-4; TRBD1 aligns across 10 bases. Germline assignment: CDR1 SGHKS and CDR2 YYEKEE (reference sequence). The CDR3 extends over 14 amino acids. Trimming at V came to 4 bases and at J to 7 bases, leaving 4 bases not matched to a gene. The CDR3: CASSRQGAGEKLFF. DNA for the CDR3: TGTGCCAGCAGCCGACAGGGGGCGGGTGAAAAACTGTTTTTT. The variable domain in full, with the rest retrieved from reference TRBV5-5 and TRBJ1-4, is DAGVTQSPTHLIKTRGQQVTLRCSPISGHKSVSWYQQVLGQGPQFIFQYYEKEERGRGNFPDRFSARQFPNYSSELNVNALLLGDSALYLCASSRQGAGEKLFFGSGTQLSVL.

This chain uses TRBV27 with TRBJ1-1; TRBD1 is a possible D gene (6 bases). CDR3 length: 15 amino acids. Germline CDR1 is MNHEY and CDR2 is SMNVEV (reference sequence). Trimming stripped 9 bases from V and 5 bases from J, with 22 bases between. CDR3 loop: CASHARGGMGTEAFF. The CDR3 DNA is TGTGCCAGTCACGCGAGGGGGGGAATGGGGACTGAAGCTTTCTTT.

The rearrangement joins TRBV12-3 or TRBV12-4 to TRBJ2-4, with D possibly matching TRBD1 (6 bases). CDR3 length: 11 residues. Trimming pared 7 bases from V and 12 bases from J, leaving 13 bases between. The CDR3: CASKRDTSQYF. The CDR3 coding sequence is TGTGCCAGCAAACGGGACACCAGTCAGTACTTC.

On this clone itself: The sample contains more than one DNA sequence encoding this CDR3. The CDR3 DNA reads as TGTGCCAGCAGCCTGCGGGGCTCTGGAAACACCATATATTTT. Its translation: CASSLRGSGNTIYF. This chain links TRBV7-9 with TRBJ1-3, with D unclear. Germline V CDR1 and CDR2: SEHNR, FQNEAQ (reference sequence). The CDR3 contains 14 residues. Trimming took off 5 bases at V and 0 bases at J, with 8 bases between the two ends.

With respect to this clone: At one boundary the junction diverges from the germline segment, which might be a read error. This chain links TRBV7-7 with TRBJ2-2, with a tentative D call TRBD1 (6 bases). The length of the CDR3 is 17 residues. Germline V gene data show CDR1 as SSHAT and CDR2 as FNYEAQ (reference sequence). The CDR3 DNA sequence: TGTGCTAGCAGCTTAGAAGGTGGACAGCCGAACACCGGGGAGCTGTTTTTT. The encoded protein is CASSLEGGQPNTGELFF.

The rearrangement links TRBV6-6 to TRBJ1-5; D is undetermined. Looked up from germline, CDR1 is MNHNY and CDR2 is SVGAGI (reference sequence). The CDR3 extends over 11 amino acids. V was trimmed by 6 bases and J by 6 bases, leaving 6 bases between them. CDR3: CASRISQPQHF. The CDR3 DNA sequence: TGTGCCAGCAGAATCAGTCAGCCCCAGCATTTT.

The chain is built from TRBV6-5 and TRBJ1-6; possible D gene TRBD1, 6 bases. The germline gives CDR1 MNHEY, CDR2 SVGAGI. The V gene lost 2 bases and the J gene lost 5 bases, with 13 bases spanning the gap. The CDR3 totals 16 residues. In nucleotides, the CDR3 is TGTGCCAGCAGTTACGCAGGGGTGGGGAATAATTCACCCCTCCACTTT. It is translated as CASSYAGVGNNSPLHF.